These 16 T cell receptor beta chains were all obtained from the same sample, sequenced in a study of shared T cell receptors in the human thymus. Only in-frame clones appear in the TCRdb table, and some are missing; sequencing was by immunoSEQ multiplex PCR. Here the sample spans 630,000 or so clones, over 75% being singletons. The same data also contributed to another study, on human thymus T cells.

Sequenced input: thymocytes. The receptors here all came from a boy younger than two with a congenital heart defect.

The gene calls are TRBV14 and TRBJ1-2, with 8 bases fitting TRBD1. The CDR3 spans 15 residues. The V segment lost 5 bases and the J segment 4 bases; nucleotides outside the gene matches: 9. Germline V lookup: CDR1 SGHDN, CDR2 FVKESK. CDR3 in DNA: TGTGCCAGCAGCGACCGGGACAGGAGGTCCTATGGCTACACCTTC. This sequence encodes CASSDRDRRSYGYTF. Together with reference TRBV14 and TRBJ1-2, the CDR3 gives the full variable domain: EAGVTQFPSHSVIEKGQTVTLRCDPISGHDNLYWYRRVMGKEIKFLLHFVKESKQDESGMPNNRFLAERTGGTYSTLKVQPAELEDSGVYFCASSDRDRRSYGYTFGSGTRLTVV.

CDR3 sequence reads: CAEGAVPGVVDTQYF. The CDR3 DNA follows: TGTGCCGAGGGGGCCGTCCCGGGAGTGGTAGATACGCAGTATTTT. The chain links TRBV7-2 to TRBJ2-3; D may be TRBD1 (7 bases). The V gene lost 11 bases and the J gene lost 5 bases, with 23 bases spanning the gap. The germline CDR1 and CDR2 sequences are SGHTA and FQGNSA. CDR3 length: 15 residues.

CDR3 protein: CSVGGGTSDAKNIQYF. CDR3 DNA: TGCAGCGTTGGGGGCGGAACTAGCGATGCCAAAAACATTCAGTACTTC. The rearrangement links TRBV29-1 to TRBJ2-4; 7 nucleotides align to TRBD2. The CDR3 loop spans 16 amino acids. Germline V lookup: CDR1 SQVTM, CDR2 ANQGSEA. The junction had 10 bases not matched to a gene; V was cut back by 4 bases and J by 1 base.

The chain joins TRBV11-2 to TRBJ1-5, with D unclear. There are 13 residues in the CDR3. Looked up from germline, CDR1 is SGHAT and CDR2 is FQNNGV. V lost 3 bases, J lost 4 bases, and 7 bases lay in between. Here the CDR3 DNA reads TGTGCCAGCAGCTTGGACTTAAATCAGCCCCAGCATTTT. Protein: CASSLDLNQPQHF.

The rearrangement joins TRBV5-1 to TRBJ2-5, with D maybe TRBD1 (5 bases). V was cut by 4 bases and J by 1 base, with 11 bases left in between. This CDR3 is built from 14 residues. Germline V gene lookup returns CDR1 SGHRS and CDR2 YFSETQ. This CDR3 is CASSPYRTQETQYF. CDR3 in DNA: TGCGCCAGCAGCCCGTACAGGACCCAAGAGACCCAGTACTTC.

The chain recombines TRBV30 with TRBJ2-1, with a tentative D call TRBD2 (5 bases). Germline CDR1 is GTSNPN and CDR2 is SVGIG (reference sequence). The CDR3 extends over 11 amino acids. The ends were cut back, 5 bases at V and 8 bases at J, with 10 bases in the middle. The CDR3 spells CAWGEFDEQFF. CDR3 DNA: TGTGCCTGGGGGGAGTTCGATGAGCAGTTCTTC. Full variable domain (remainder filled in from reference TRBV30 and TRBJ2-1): SQTIHQWPATLVQPVGSPLSLECTVEGTSNPNLYWYRQAAGRGLQLLFYSVGIGQISSEVPQNLSASRPQDRQFILSSKKLLLSDSGFYLCAWGEFDEQFFGPGTRLTVL.

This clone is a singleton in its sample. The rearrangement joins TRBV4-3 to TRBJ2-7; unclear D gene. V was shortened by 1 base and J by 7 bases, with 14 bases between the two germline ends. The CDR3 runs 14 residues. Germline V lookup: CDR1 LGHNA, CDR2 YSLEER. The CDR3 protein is CASSQAESAREQYF. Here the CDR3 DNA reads TGCGCCAGCAGCCAAGCGGAGAGTGCTAGAGAGCAGTACTTC.

In DNA, the CDR3 is TGTGCCAGCAGTTACGATAGCTACCAACAAGAGACCCAGTACTTC. This codes for CASSYDSYQQETQYF. This chain uses TRBV6-6 with TRBJ2-5; D not resolved. Trimming cost V 2 bases and J 2 bases, with 12 bases left between them. From germline, CDR1 is MNHNY and CDR2 SVGAGI (reference sequence). The CDR3 runs 15 residues.

The CDR3 DNA is TGTGCCAGCAGTTTAAAGGGGAGAGGGGGCTATTTGGGTCAGCCCCAGCATTTT. Protein: CASSLKGRGGYLGQPQHF. The chain has TRBV28 and TRBJ1-5, with 7 bases identical to TRBD1. CDR1 is MDHEN and CDR2 is SYDVKM in the germline V gene. Trimming at V came to 2 bases and at J to 6 bases, leaving 16 bases not matched to a gene. The CDR3 is 18 residues long.

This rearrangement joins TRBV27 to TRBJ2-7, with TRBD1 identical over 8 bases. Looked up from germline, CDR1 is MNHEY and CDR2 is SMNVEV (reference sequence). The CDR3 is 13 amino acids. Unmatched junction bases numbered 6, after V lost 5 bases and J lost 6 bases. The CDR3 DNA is TGTGCCAGCAGTCCCAGGACAGGGCTCGAGCAGTACTTC. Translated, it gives CASSPRTGLEQYF.

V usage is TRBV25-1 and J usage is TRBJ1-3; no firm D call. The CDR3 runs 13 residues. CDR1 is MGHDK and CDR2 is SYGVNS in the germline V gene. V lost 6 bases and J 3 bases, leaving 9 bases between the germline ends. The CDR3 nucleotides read TGTGCCAGCAGCAGCGGTCTTGGAAACACCATATATTTT. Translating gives CASSSGLGNTIYF.

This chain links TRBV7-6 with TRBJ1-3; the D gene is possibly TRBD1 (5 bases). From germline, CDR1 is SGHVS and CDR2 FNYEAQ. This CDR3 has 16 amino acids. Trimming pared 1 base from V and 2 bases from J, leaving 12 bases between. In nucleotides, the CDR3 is TGTGCCAGCAGCTTAGGGGGCAGAAATACTGGAAACACCATATATTTT. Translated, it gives CASSLGGRNTGNTIYF.

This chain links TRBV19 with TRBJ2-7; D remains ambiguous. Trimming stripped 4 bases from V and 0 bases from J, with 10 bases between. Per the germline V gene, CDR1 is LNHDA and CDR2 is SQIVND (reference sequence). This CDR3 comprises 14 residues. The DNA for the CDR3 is TGTGCCAGTAGTAAAACACCTAGCTCCTACGAGCAGTACTTC. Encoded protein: CASSKTPSSYEQYF.

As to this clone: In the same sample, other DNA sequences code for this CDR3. CDR3 region: CASIRGEGGAFF. The DNA for the CDR3 is TGCGCCAGCATTCGAGGTGAGGGCGGGGCTTTCTTT. The J gene is TRBJ1-1, the V gene TRBV23-1; D unresolved. TRBV23-1 is an open reading frame whose function is uncertain. The ends were cut back, 7 bases at V and 11 bases at J, with 17 bases in the middle. The CDR3 is made up of 12 amino acids.

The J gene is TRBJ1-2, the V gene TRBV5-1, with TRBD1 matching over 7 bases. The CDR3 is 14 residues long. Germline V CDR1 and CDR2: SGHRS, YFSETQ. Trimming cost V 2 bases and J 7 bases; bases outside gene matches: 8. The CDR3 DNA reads TGCGCCAGCAGCTTTAAGGGGGCAGATGCTGGCTACACCTTC. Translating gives CASSFKGADAGYTF.

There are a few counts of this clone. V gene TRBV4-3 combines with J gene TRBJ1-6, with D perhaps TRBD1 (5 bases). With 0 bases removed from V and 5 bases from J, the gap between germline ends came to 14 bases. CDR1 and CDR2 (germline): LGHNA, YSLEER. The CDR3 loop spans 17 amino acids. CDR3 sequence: CASSQESNRTDNSPLHF. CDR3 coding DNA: TGCGCCAGCAGCCAAGAAAGTAACAGGACGGATAATTCACCCCTCCACTTT.